Below are 28 T cell receptor beta chains sequenced from a single sample in a study of regulatory T cells in long-lasting Graves disease. The time point: persistent/refractory GD, antithyroid drugs over 5 years with positive TRAb. Researchers made the TCR library from RNA that was extracted from PBMCs. Library construction for TCR beta used iRepertoire HTBI primers and Arm-PCR of CDR3 regions. TCRdb fed the multiplex PCR reads into MiXCR, producing one record per CDR3 protein. The data show around 400,000 distinct CDR3 sequences, 21% seen once. The specimen comprised peripheral blood mononuclear cells (PBMCs), sampled when the disease was refractory, from a patient treated with antithyroid drugs. Source of these receptors: a female donor with Graves disease.

In its sample, this clonotype was seen many times. V gene TRBV2 combines with J gene TRBJ2-5, with D uncertain. The germline V gene encodes CDR1 SNHLY and CDR2 FYNNEI. This CDR3 comprises 13 residues. Trimming left V 4 bases short and J 2 bases short, with 8 bases between. The CDR3, as DNA: TGTGCCAGCAGTGGGATCAGTCAAGAGACCCAGTACTTC. Protein product: CASSGISQETQYF.

This clonotype occurred many times. The V call is TRBV6-5, the J call TRBJ1-3; D call uncertain. The CDR3 length is 13 residues. V was pared by 4 bases and J by 4 bases, with 8 bases between. Germline values: CDR1 MNHEY, CDR2 SVGAGI. The chain's CDR3 is CASSSQAGNTIYF. The CDR3 nucleotides are TGTGCCAGCAGTTCTCAGGCAGGAAACACCATATATTTT.

This clonotype was seen repeatedly, ten times or more. The chain has TRBV28 and TRBJ1-1; D may be TRBD1 (5 bases). V was trimmed by 8 bases and J by 3 bases, leaving 22 bases between them. Germline V gene lookup returns CDR1 MDHEN and CDR2 SYDVKM. CDR3 length: 16 residues. This chain's CDR3 is CASSDAGFLRDTEAFF. The DNA for the CDR3 is TGTGCCAGCTCAGACGCAGGGTTTCTTCGGGACACTGAAGCTTTCTTT.

This chain links TRBV5-1 with TRBJ2-2, with D possibly being TRBD1 or TRBD2 (5 bases each). Trimming shortened V by 2 bases and J by 3 bases, and 11 bases separated the two germline ends. The CDR3 has 15 amino acids. Germline CDR1 is SGHRS and CDR2 is YFSETQ. Here the CDR3 reads CASSFGRGDTGELFF. DNA of the CDR3: TGCGCCAGCAGCTTCGGTAGGGGAGACACCGGGGAGCTGTTTTTT.

The chain carries TRBV6-9 and TRBJ1-2; 8 positions match TRBD1. After removal of 4 bases from V and 5 bases from J, the junction contained 9 bases not matched to a gene. Germline lookup yields CDR1 MNHGY and CDR2 SVAAGI. There are 15 residues in the CDR3. The DNA of the CDR3 is TGTGCCAGCAGTTTCGACCAGGGGGCGTTTTATGGCTACACCTTC. It codes for CASSFDQGAFYGYTF.

The chain is built from TRBV19 and TRBJ2-7, with D possibly being TRBD2 (7 bases). The V gene's germline CDR1 is LNHDA and CDR2 SQIVND (reference sequence). The ends were cut back, 3 bases at V and 3 bases at J, with 12 bases in the middle. This CDR3 comprises 14 residues. The CDR3 DNA follows: TGTGCCAGTAGTATCCCCGGGGGGCTCTACGAGCAGTACTTC. Translation gives CASSIPGGLYEQYF.

This clonotype was found a few times. The rearrangement uses TRBV5-4 and TRBJ2-5; D uncertain. Germline V gene lookup returns CDR1 SGHNT and CDR2 YYREEE (reference sequence). Trimming removed 4 bases from V and 4 bases from J, with 8 bases in between. The CDR3 has 12 residues. CDR3 DNA sequence: TGTGCCAGCAGCGGGTCGGGAGAGACCCAGTACTTC. It yields the protein CASSGSGETQYF.

For this clonotype: A read error may produce the germline difference seen at one junction end. This chain connects TRBV7-7 to TRBJ2-7, with D maybe TRBD2 (6 bases). This CDR3 contains 13 residues. CDR1 SSHAT and CDR2 FNYEAQ come from the germline V gene (reference sequence). The chain's CDR3 is CASSQGSGGEQYF. The CDR3 region has the DNA TGTGCTAGCAGTCAAGGATCCGGAGGGGAGCAGTACTTC.

As for this clonotype: This may stem from a read error, because a much larger clone lies one nucleotide away. V and J are TRBV3-1 and TRBJ2-7; the D gene is possibly TRBD1 (6 bases). Germline CDR1 reads LGHDT; CDR2 reads YNNKEL (reference sequence). The germline V and J ends were trimmed by 3 bases and 4 bases, with 13 bases remaining between them. This CDR3 has 14 amino acids. This chain's CDR3 is CASSHGARGYEQYF. Written as DNA, the CDR3 is TGTGCCAGCAGCCATGGTGCCAGGGGTTACGAGCAGTACTTC.

The table lists this clonotype with a few counts. The J gene is TRBJ1-5, the V gene TRBV5-1; D gene ambiguous. Between the trimmed V and J ends, which lost 0 bases and 2 bases, there was a span of 12 bases. The CDR3 extends over 16 amino acids. Germline lookup yields CDR1 SGHRS and CDR2 YFSETQ. CDR3 loop: CASSLEGPGGNQPQHF. The DNA of the CDR3 is TGCGCCAGCAGCTTGGAAGGGCCCGGGGGCAATCAGCCCCAGCATTTT.

This clonotype has at least ten counts. This chain links TRBV28 with TRBJ2-5; 9 bases map to TRBD1. The germline V gene has CDR1 MDHEN and CDR2 SYDVKM. J lost 0 bases, V lost 3 bases, and 5 bases had no gene match. The CDR3 consists of 16 residues. The DNA for the CDR3 is TGTGCCAGCAGTTTCTATGGACAGGGGAACCAAGAGACCCAGTACTTC. This codes for CASSFYGQGNQETQYF.

Many counts were recorded for this clonotype. The V and J genes are TRBV7-2 and TRBJ2-4; 7 nucleotides match TRBD2. V lost 5 bases and J lost 2; bases outside the gene matches: 9. Germline V lookup: CDR1 SGHTA, CDR2 FQGNSA. The CDR3 has 16 residues. This CDR3 is CASSPPREGTKNIQYF. The CDR3, as DNA: TGTGCCAGCAGCCCTCCCAGGGAGGGTACCAAAAACATTCAGTACTTC.

This clonotype was counted between two and nine times. This rearrangement joins TRBV20-1 to TRBJ2-7; no definite D call. The germline V gene has CDR1 DFQATT and CDR2 SNEGSKA (reference sequence). Trimming removed 1 base from V and 7 bases from J, with 11 bases in between. This CDR3 comprises 12 residues. This CDR3 is CSARAPPEEQYF. The CDR3 DNA follows: TGCAGTGCTAGAGCCCCACCGGAGGAGCAGTACTTC.

This rearrangement joins TRBV5-1 to TRBJ2-5; 8 positions agree with TRBD2. The CDR3 sequence is 16 residues long. V was pared by 4 bases and J by 7 bases, with 15 bases of the junction left unmatched. Germline CDR1 and CDR2: SGHRS and YFSETQ. The CDR3 protein is CASSEVRLALPGTQYF. CDR3 in DNA: TGCGCCAGCAGCGAAGTGAGACTAGCGCTCCCTGGGACCCAGTACTTC.

This clonotype was picked up many times. The CDR3 coding sequence is TGTGCCAGCAGTGACTGGGGGCACGGCTACACCTTC. As protein: CASSDWGHGYTF. This rearrangement joins TRBV2 to TRBJ1-2; TRBD1 might be the D (6 bases). The CDR3 consists of 12 residues. Germline V gene lookup returns CDR1 SNHLY and CDR2 FYNNEI. The ends were cut back, 3 bases at V and 8 bases at J, with 10 bases in the middle.

V gene TRBV3-1 combines with J gene TRBJ2-2; D gene uncertain. The CDR3 runs to 15 residues. The V gene's germline CDR1 is LGHDT and CDR2 YNNKEL (reference sequence). Trimming took 6 bases from V and 7 from J, leaving 18 bases between them. The CDR3 region is CASRPGSPRVGELFF. CDR3 nucleotide sequence: TGTGCCAGCAGACCCGGGTCTCCAAGGGTCGGGGAGCTGTTTTTT.

The V and J genes are TRBV29-1 and TRBJ2-6, with 7 bases lining up with TRBD1. The CDR3 sequence is 15 residues long. Unmatched junction bases numbered 4, after V lost 1 base and J lost 4 bases. The germline V gene encodes CDR1 SQVTM and CDR2 ANQGSEA. Here the CDR3 DNA reads TGCAGCGTTGAAGCAGGGGGTACCGGGGCCAACGTCCTGACTTTC. It codes for CSVEAGGTGANVLTF. The full variable domain, completed using reference TRBV29-1 and TRBJ2-6, is SAVISQKPSRDICQRGTSLTIQCQVDSQVTMMFWYRQQPGQSLTLIATANQGSEATYESGFVIDKFPISRPNLTFSTLTVSNMSPEDSSIYLCSVEAGGTGANVLTFGAGSRLTVL.

This clonotype was observed a few times. The chain joins TRBV27 to TRBJ2-4, with unresolved D. The CDR3 consists of 18 residues. The V end lost 5 bases, the J end lost 0 bases, and 20 bases lay between the germline ends. The germline CDR1 and CDR2 sequences are MNHEY and SMNVEV (reference sequence). CDR3 DNA: TGTGCCAGCAGTCCGTATCCTAGAGAGAGTCTAGCCAAAAACATTCAGTACTTC. Translated, it gives CASSPYPRESLAKNIQYF.

This clonotype was observed many times. The J gene is TRBJ1-2, the V gene TRBV28, with D unclear. In germline, CDR1 is MDHEN, CDR2 SYDVKM. V was cut by 2 bases and J by 4 bases, with 5 bases left in between. The CDR3 is made up of 12 amino acids. The CDR3 DNA reads TGTGCCAGCAGTTTAGTTTCCTATGGCTACACCTTC. It is translated as CASSLVSYGYTF.

This clonotype was seen only a few times. V usage is TRBV6-1 and J usage is TRBJ1-2; TRBD1 might be the D (6 bases). The germline V and J ends were trimmed by 6 bases and 4 bases, with 12 bases remaining between them. The CDR3 contains 13 residues. Looked up from germline, CDR1 is MNHNS and CDR2 is SASEGT. CDR3 region: CASSLGTSYGYTF. CDR3 nucleotide sequence: TGTGCCAGCAGCCTAGGGACAAGCTATGGCTACACCTTC.

This clonotype was observed at least ten times. The chain is built from TRBV28 and TRBJ2-5, with a possible D match to TRBD2 (6 bases). The CDR3 consists of 13 residues. The germline V and J ends were trimmed by 5 bases and 2 bases, with 9 bases remaining between them. Germline V gives CDR1 MDHEN, CDR2 SYDVKM. The CDR3 sequence: CASSAGRQETQYF. In DNA, the CDR3 is TGTGCCAGCAGTGCGGGGCGTCAAGAGACCCAGTACTTC.

With regard to this clonotype: Being one base from a much bigger clone, this may be a read error. This chain connects TRBV6-1 to TRBJ1-1; D gene ambiguous. Germline V gives CDR1 MNHNS, CDR2 SASEGT. The CDR3 has 13 residues. The CDR3 coding sequence is TGTGTCACCACCCTCCGCGGAGACACTGAAGCTTTCTTT. This sequence encodes CVTTLRGDTEAFF.

This clonotype was picked up many times. The V gene is TRBV20-1, the J gene TRBJ2-2; the D gene is possibly TRBD2 (6 bases). The CDR3 is 13 residues long. Trimming shortened V by 6 bases and J by 6 bases, and 14 bases separated the two germline ends. The germline V gene has CDR1 DFQATT and CDR2 SNEGSKA (reference sequence). CDR3 nucleotide sequence: TGCAGTGCGCCTCGACTAGTTTCCGGGGAGCTGTTTTTT. Amino acid sequence: CSAPRLVSGELFF.

This clonotype was seen at least ten times. The chain recombines TRBV20-1 with TRBJ2-5; D is unclear. The CDR3 sequence is 10 residues long. From germline, CDR1 is DFQATT and CDR2 SNEGSKA (reference sequence). The V gene lost 1 base and the J gene lost 4 bases, with 1 base spanning the gap. This CDR3 reads CSARGETQYF. CDR3 nucleotide sequence: TGCAGTGCTAGAGGAGAGACCCAGTACTTC.

This clonotype was seen ten or more times. The DNA of the CDR3 is TGTGCCAGCAGCAACCGAAACACTGAAGCTTTCTTT. The encoded protein is CASSNRNTEAFF. The rearrangement links TRBV19 to TRBJ1-1; D remains ambiguous. V lost 9 bases and J 2 bases, leaving 10 bases between the germline ends. This CDR3 spans 12 amino acids. Germline values: CDR1 LNHDA, CDR2 SQIVND (reference sequence).

This clonotype was detected many times. The CDR3 reads CASSFETQYF. The CDR3 nucleotides are TGTGCCAGCAGCTTTGAGACCCAGTACTTC. V is TRBV2 and J is TRBJ2-5; D is undetermined. V lost 6 bases, J lost 5 bases, and 4 bases lay in between. Germline CDR1 is SNHLY and CDR2 is FYNNEI. The CDR3 loop spans 10 amino acids.

This sequence joins TRBV20-1 and TRBJ1-4; D ambiguous. This CDR3 has 13 residues. The ends were cut back, 0 bases at V and 0 bases at J, with 2 bases in the middle. Germline assignment: CDR1 DFQATT and CDR2 SNEGSKA (reference sequence). CDR3 residues: CSARETTNEKLFF. For the CDR3, the DNA is TGCAGTGCTAGAGAAACAACTAATGAAAAACTGTTTTTT.

This clonotype has at least ten counts. The V call is TRBV28, the J call TRBJ2-5, with 9 bases that match TRBD1. The trim removed 8 bases at V and 3 bases at J, leaving 7 bases unmatched. The CDR3 is 14 amino acids. Germline loops: CDR1 MDHEN, CDR2 SYDVKM. CDR3 sequence (DNA): TGTGCCAGCGCCACCTGGACAGGGGAAGAGACCCAGTACTTC. It codes for CASATWTGEETQYF.